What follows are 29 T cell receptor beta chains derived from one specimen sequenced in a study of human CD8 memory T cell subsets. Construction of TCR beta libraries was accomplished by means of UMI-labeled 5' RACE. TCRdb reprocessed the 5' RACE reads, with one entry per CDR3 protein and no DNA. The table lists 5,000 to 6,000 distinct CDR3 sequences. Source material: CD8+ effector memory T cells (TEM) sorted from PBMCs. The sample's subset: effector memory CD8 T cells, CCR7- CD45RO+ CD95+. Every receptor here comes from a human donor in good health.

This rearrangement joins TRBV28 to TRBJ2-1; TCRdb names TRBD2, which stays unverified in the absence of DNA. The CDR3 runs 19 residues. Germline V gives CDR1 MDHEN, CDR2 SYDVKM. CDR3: CASRPGAGTSGVESNEQFF.

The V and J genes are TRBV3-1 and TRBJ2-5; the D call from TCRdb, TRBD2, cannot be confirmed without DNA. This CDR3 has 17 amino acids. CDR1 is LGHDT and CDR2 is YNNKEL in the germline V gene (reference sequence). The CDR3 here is CASSQVDPRGYGETQYF.

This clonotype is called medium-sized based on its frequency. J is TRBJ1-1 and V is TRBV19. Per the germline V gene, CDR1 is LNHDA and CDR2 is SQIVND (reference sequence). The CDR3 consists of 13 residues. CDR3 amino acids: CASSTGSATEAFF.

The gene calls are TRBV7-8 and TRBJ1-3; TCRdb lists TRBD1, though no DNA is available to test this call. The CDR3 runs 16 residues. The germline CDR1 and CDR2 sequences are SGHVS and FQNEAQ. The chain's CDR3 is CASSPRQPHSGNTIYF.

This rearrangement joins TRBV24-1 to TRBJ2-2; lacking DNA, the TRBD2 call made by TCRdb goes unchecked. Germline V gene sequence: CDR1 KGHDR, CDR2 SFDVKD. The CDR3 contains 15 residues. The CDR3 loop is CATREGKRDTGELFF.

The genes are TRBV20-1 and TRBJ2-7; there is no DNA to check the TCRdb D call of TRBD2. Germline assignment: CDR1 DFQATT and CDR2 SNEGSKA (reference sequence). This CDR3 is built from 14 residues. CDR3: CSAVPTGGNYEQYF.

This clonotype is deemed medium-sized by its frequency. CDR3 residues: CASSRAGGMNTEAFF. The rearrangement uses TRBV4-1 and TRBJ1-1; as DNA is missing, the TRBD1 call by TCRdb cannot be tested. Germline loops: CDR1 MGHRA, CDR2 YSYEKL. The CDR3 spans 15 residues.

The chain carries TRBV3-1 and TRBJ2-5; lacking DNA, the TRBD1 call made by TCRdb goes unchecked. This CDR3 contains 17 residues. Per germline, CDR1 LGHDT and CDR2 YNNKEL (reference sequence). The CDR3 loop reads CASSQRFGPGPQGTQYF.

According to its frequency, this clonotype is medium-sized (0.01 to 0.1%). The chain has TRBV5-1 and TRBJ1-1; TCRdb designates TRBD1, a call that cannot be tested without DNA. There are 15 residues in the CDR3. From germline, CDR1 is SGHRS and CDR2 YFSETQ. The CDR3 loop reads CASSDGSSMNTEAFF.

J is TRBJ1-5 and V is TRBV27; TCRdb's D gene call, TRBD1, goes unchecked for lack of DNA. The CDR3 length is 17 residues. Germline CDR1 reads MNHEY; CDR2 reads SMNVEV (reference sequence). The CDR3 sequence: CASSLVWQGAFSQPQHF.

CDR3 residues: CASSDAGGTDTQYF. The V gene is TRBV6-4, the J gene TRBJ2-3; the TCRdb call, TRBD2, lacks DNA for checking. CDR3 length equals 14 residues. Germline CDR1 reads MRHNA; CDR2 reads SNTAGT.

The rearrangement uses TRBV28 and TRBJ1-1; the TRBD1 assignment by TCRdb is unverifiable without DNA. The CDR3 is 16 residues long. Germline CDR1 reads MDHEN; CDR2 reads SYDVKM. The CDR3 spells CASSLRGGTRTTEAFF.

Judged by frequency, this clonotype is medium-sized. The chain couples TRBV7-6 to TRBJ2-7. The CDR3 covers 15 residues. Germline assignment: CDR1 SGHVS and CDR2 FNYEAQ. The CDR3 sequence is CASSLGSGSSYEQYF.

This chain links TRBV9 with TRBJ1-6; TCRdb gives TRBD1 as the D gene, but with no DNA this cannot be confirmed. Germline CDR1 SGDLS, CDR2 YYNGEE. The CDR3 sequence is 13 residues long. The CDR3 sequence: CASSAWGGSPLHF.

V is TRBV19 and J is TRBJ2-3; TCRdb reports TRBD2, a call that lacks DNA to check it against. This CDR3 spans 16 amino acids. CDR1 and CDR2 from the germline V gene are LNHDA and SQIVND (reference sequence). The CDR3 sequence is CASSSLLAGVRDTQYF.

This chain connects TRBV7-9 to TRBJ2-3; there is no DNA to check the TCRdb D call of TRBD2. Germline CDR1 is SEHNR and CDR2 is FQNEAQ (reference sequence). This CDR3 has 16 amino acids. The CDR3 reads CASSWGTSGLADTQYF.

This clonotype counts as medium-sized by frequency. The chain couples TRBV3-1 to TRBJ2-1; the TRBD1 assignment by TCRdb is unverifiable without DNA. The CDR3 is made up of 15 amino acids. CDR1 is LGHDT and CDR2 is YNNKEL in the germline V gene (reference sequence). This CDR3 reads CASSQGGDTYNEQFF.

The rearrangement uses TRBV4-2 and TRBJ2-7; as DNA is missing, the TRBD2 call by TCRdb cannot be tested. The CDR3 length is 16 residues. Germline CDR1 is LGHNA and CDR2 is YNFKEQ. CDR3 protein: CASSQDTSGSSYEQYF.

The CDR3 sequence: CASSTPLGLATDEQFF. The rearrangement uses TRBV12-3 or TRBV12-4 and TRBJ2-1; the TRBD2 assignment by TCRdb is unverifiable without DNA. This CDR3 contains 16 residues.

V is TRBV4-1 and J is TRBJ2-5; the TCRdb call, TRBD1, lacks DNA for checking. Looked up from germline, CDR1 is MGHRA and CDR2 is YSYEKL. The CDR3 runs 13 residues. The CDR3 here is CASRGRSQETQYF.

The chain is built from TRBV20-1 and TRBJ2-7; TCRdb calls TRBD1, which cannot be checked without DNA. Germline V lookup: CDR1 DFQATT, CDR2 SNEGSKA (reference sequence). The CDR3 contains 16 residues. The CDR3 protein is CSARGRRDRVKYEQYF.

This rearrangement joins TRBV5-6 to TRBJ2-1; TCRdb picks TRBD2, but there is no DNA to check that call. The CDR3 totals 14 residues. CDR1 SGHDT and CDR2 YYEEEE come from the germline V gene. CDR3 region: CASSPQFEEDEQFF. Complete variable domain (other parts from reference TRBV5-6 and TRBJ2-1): DAGVTQSPTHLIKTRGQQVTLRCSPKSGHDTVSWYQQALGQGPQFIFQYYEEEERQRGNFPDRFSGHQFPNYSSELNVNALLLGDSALYLCASSPQFEEDEQFFGPGTRLTVL.

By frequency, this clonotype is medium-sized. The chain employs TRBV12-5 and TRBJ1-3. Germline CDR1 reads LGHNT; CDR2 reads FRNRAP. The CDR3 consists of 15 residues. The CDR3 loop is CASGPARDSGNTIYF. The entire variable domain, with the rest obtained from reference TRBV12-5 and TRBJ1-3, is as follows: DARVTQTPRHKVTEMGQEVTMRCQPILGHNTVFWYRQTMMQGLELLAYFRNRAPLDDSGMPKDRFSAEMPDATLATLKIQPSEPRDSAVYFCASGPARDSGNTIYFGEGSWLTVV.

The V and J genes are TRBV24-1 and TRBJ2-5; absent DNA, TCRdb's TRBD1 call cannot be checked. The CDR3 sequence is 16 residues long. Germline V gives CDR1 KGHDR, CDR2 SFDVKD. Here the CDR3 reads CATSDLGTGGRETQYF.

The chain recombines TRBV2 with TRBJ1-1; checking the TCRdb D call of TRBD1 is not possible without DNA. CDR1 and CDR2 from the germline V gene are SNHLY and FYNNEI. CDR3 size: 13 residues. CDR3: CASSPTVNTEAFF.

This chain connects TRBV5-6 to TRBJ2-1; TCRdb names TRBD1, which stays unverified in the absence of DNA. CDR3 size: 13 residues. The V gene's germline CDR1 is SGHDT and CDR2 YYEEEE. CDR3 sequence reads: CASSLTGYNEQFF.

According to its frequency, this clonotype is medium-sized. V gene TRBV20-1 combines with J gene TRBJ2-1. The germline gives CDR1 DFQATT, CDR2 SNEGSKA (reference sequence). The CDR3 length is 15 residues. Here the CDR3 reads CSARAVSSQVNEQFF.

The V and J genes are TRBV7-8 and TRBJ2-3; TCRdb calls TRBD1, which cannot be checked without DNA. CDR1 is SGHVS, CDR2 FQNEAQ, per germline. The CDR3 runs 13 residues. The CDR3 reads CADGERDTDTQYF.

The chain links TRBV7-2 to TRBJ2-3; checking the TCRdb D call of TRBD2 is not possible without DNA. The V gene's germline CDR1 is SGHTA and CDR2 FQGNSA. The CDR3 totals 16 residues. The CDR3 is CASSPPASPGTDTQYF.